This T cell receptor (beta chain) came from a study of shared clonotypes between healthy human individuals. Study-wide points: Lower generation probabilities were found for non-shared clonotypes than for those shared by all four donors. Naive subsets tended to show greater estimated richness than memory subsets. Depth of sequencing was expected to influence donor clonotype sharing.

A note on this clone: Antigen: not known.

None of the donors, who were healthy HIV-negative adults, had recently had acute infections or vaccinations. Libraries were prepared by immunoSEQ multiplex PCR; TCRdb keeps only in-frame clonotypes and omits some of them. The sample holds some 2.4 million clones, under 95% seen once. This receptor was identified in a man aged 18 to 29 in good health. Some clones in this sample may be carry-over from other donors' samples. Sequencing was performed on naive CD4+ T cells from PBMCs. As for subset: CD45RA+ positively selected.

The CDR3 loop is CASSLMDGRAGDEQFF. The CDR3 DNA sequence: TGTGCCAGCAGCTTAATGGACGGGAGGGCGGGCGATGAGCAGTTCTTC. This chain uses TRBV7-3 with TRBJ2-1; 8 positions match TRBD2. The V segment lost 1 base and the J segment 8 bases; nucleotides outside the gene matches: 10. The CDR3 extends over 16 amino acids. Germline CDR1 and CDR2: SGHTA and FQGTGA.